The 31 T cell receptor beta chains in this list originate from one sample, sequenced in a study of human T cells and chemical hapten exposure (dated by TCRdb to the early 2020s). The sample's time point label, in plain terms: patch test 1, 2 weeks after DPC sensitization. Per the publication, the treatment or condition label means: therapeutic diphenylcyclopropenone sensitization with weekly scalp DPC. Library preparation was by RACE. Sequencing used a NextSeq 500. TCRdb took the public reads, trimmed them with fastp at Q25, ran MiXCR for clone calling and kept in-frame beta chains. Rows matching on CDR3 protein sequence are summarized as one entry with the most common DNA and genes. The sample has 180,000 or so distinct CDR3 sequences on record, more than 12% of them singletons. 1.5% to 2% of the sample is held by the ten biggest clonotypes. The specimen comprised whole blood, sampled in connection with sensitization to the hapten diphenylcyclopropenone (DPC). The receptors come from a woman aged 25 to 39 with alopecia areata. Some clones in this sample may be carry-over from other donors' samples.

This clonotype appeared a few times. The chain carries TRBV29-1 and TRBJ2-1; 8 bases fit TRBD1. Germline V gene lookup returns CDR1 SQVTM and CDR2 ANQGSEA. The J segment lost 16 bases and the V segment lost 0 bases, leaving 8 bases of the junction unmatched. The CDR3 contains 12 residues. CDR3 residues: CSVEDLRQGSFF. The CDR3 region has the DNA TGCAGCGTTGAAGATCTGAGACAGGGGAGTTTCTTC.

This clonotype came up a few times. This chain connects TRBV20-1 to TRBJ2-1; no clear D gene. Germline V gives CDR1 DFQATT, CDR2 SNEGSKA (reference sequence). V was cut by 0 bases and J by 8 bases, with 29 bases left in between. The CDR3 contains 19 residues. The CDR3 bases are TGCAGTGCTAGAGATCTAGGCCCCCCGACGGACCATGAGCTAGATGAGCAGTTCTTC. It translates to CSARDLGPPTDHELDEQFF.

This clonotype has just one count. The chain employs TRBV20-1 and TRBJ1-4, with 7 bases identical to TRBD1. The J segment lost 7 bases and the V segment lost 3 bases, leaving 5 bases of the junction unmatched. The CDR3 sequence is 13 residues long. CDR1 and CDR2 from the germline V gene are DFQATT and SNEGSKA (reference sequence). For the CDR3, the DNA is TGCAGTGCTAGCCGAGGGGGCATTGAAAAACTGTTTTTT. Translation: CSASRGGIEKLFF.

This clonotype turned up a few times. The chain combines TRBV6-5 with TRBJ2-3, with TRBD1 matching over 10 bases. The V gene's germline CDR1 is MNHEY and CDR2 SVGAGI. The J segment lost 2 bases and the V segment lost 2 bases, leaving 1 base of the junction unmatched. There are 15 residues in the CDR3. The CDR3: CASSYGTGDTDTQYF. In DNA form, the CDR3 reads TGTGCCAGCAGTTACGGGACAGGGGACACAGATACGCAGTATTTT.

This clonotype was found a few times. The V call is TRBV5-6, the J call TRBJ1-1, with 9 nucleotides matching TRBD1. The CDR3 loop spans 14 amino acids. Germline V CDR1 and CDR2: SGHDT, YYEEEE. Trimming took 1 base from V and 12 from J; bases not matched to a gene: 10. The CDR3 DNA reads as TGTGCCAGCAGCTTGAGGTCCGGGACAGGGAGCACTTTCTTT. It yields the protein CASSLRSGTGSTFF. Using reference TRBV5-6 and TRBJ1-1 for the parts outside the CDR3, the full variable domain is DAGVTQSPTHLIKTRGQQVTLRCSPKSGHDTVSWYQQALGQGPQFIFQYYEEEERQRGNFPDRFSGHQFPNYSSELNVNALLLGDSALYLCASSLRSGTGSTFFGQGTRLTVV.

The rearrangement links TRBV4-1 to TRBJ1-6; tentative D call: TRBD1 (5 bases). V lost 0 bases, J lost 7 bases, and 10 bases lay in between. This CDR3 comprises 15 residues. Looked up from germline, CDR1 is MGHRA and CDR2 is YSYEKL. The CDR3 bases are TGCGCCAGCAGCCAAGATCAAGGGGCCAATTCACCCCTCCACTTT. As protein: CASSQDQGANSPLHF.

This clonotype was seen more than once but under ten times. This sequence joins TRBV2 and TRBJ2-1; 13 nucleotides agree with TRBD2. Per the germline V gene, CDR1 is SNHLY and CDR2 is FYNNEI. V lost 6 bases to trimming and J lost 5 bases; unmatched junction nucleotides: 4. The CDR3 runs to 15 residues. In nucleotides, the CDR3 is TGTGCCAGCAGGAGGGGACTAGCGGGAAACAATGAGCAGTTCTTC. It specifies CASRRGLAGNNEQFF.

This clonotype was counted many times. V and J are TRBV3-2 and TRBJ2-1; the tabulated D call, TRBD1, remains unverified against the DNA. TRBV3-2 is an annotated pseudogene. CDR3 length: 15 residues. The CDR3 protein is CASSQGSGGMNEQFF. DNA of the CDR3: TGTGCCAGCAGCCAAGGGTCCGGGGGGATGAATGAGCAGTTCTTC.

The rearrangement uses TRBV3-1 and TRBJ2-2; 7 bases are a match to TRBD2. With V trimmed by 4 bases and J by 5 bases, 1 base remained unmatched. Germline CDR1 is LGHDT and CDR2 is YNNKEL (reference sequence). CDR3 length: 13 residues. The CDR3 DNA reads TGTGCCAGCAGCCGGGAGGGGACCGGGGAGCTGTTTTTT. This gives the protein CASSREGTGELFF.

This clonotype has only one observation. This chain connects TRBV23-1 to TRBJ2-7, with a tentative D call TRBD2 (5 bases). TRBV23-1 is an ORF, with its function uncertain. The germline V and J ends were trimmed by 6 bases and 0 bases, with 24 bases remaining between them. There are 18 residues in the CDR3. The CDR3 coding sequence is TGCGCCAGCAGCCCGCACCCCAAGGCCGGGGATAGCTCCTACGAGCAGTACTTC. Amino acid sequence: CASSPHPKAGDSSYEQYF.

DNA for the CDR3: TGTGCCAGCAGCGGGCCTGACAGTGTAAAACTGTTTTTT. Protein product: CASSGPDSVKLFF. The rearrangement links TRBV7-9 to TRBJ1-4; D perhaps matches TRBD1 (5 bases). The CDR3 runs to 13 residues. V dropped 5 bases and J dropped 10 bases, with 14 bases sitting between them. Looked up from germline, CDR1 is SEHNR and CDR2 is FQNEAQ (reference sequence).

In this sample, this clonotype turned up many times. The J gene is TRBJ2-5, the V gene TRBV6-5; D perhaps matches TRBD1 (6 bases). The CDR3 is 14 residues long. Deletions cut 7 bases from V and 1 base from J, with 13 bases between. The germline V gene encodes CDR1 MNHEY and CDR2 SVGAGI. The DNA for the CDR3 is TGTGCCAGCACCAGATCACAGGGCCAAGAGACCCAGTACTTC. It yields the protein CASTRSQGQETQYF.

As DNA, the CDR3 is TGCGCCAGCACCCAAAACAGGGGCAGGGCTGAAGCTTTCTTT. Protein: CASTQNRGRAEAFF. The chain has TRBV5-1 and TRBJ1-1, with TRBD1 matching 7 bases. This CDR3 is built from 14 residues. With 6 bases clipped from V and 6 bases from J, the junction kept 11 bases outside the gene matches. Germline loops: CDR1 SGHRS, CDR2 YFSETQ.

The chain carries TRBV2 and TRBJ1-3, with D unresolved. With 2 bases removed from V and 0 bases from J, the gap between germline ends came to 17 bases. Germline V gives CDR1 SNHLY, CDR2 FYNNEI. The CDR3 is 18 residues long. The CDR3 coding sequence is TGTGCCAGCAGTGAATTCCCCCCTGGGCAGAGCTCTGGAAACACCATATATTTT. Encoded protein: CASSEFPPGQSSGNTIYF. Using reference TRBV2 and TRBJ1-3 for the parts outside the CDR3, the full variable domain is EPEVTQTPSHQVTQMGQEVILRCVPISNHLYFYWYRQILGQKVEFLVSFYNNEISEKSEIFDDQFSVERPDGSNFTLKIRSTKLEDSAMYFCASSEFPPGQSSGNTIYFGEGSWLTVV.

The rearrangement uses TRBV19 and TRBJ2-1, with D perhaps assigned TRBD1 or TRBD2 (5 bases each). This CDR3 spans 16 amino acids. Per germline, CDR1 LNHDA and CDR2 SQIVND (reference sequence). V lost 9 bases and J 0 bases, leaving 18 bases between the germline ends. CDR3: CASSDPNGASYNEQFF. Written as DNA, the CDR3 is TGTGCCAGCAGCGACCCCAACGGGGCCTCCTACAATGAGCAGTTCTTC.

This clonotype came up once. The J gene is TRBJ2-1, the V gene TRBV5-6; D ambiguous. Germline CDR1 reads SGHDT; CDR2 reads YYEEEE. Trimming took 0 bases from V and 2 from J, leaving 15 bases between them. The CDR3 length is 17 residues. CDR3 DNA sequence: TGTGCCAGCAGCTTGGTAGTTGGAGCATTCGCCTACAATGAGCAGTTCTTC. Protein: CASSLVVGAFAYNEQFF.

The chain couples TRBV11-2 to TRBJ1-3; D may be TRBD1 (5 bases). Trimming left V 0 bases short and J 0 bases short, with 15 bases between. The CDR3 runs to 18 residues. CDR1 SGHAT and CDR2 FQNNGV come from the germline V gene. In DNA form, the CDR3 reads TGTGCCAGCAGCTTAGAGGGCGGCGCAGGGCGCTCTGGAAACACCATATATTTT. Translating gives CASSLEGGAGRSGNTIYF.

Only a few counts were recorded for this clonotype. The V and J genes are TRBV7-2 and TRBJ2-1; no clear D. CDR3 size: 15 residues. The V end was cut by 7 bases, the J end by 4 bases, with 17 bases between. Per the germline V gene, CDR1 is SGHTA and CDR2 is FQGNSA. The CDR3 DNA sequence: TGTGCCAGCACCCCACCGGGCAGGACGTACAATGAGCAGTTCTTC. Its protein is CASTPPGRTYNEQFF.

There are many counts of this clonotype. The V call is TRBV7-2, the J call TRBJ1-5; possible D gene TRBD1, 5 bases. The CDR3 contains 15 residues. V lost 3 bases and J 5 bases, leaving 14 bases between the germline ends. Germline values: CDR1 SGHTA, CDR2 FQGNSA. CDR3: CASSFGFAGDQPQHF. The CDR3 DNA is TGTGCCAGCAGCTTTGGGTTTGCGGGGGATCAGCCCCAGCATTTT.

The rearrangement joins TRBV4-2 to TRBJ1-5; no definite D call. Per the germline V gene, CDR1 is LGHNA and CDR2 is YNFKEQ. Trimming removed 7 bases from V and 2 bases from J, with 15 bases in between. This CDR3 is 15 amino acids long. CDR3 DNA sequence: TGTGCCAGCACAGTGGACTCCCAACGCAATCAGCCCCAGCATTTT. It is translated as CASTVDSQRNQPQHF.

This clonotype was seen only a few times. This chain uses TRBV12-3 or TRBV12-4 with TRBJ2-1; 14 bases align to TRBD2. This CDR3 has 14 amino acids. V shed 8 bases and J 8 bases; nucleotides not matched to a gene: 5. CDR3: CASVTSGRVYEQFF. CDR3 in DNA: TGTGCCAGCGTGACTAGCGGGAGGGTATATGAGCAGTTCTTC.

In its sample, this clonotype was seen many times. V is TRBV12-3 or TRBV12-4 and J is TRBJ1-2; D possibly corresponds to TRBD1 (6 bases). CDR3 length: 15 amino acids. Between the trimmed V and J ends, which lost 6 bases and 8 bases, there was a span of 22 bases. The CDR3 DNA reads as TGTGCCAGCAGCCCGGGGTTTGCCGGGGGCCGGGGCTACACCTTC. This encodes CASSPGFAGGRGYTF.

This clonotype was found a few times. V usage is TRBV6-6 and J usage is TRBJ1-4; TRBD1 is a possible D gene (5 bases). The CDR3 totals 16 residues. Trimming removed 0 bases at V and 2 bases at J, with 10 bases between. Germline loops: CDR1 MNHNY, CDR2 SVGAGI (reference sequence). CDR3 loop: CASSYSAGRTNEKLFF. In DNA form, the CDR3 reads TGTGCCAGCAGTTACTCAGCGGGGCGCACTAATGAAAAACTGTTTTTT.

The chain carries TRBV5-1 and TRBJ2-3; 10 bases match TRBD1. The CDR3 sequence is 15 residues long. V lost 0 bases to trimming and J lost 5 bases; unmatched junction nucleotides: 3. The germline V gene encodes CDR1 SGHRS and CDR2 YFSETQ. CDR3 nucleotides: TGCGCCAGCAGCTTGGGACAGGGGGCTGTAGATACGCAGTATTTT. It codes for CASSLGQGAVDTQYF.

CDR3 protein: CASGPTGSGRPGETQYF. CDR3 in DNA: TGTGCTAGTGGTCCCACAGGTAGCGGGAGGCCCGGGGAGACCCAGTACTTC. The chain uses TRBV12-5 and TRBJ2-5, with TRBD2 matching over 10 bases. The J segment lost 5 bases and the V segment lost 5 bases, leaving 14 bases of the junction unmatched. The CDR3 has 17 residues. Looked up from germline, CDR1 is LGHNT and CDR2 is FRNRAP.

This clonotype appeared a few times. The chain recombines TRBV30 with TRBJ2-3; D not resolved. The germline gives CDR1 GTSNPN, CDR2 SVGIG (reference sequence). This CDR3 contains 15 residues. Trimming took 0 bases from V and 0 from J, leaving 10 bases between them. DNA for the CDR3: TGTGCCTGGAGTGTAATGGCGCCAAGCACAGATACGCAGTATTTT. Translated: CAWSVMAPSTDTQYF.

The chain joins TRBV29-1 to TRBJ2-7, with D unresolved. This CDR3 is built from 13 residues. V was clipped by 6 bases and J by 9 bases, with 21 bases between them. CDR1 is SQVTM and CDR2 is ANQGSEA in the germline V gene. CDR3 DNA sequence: TGCAGCGTGGGCCTTGGGCAGGCCGTAGGGCAGTACTTC. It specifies CSVGLGQAVGQYF.

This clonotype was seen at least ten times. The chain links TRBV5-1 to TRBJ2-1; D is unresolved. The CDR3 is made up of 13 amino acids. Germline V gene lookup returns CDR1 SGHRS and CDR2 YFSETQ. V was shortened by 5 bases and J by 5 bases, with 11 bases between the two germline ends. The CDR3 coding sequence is TGCGCCAGCAGGGCGACCGCGAACAATGAGCAGTTCTTC. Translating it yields CASRATANNEQFF.

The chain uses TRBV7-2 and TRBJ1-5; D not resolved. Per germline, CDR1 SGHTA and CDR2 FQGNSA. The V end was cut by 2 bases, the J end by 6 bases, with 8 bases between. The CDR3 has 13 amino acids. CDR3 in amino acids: CASSLRGVQPQHF. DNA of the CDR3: TGTGCCAGCAGCTTACGGGGTGTTCAGCCCCAGCATTTT. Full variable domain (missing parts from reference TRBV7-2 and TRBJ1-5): GAGVSQSPSNKVTEKGKDVELRCDPISGHTALYWYRQSLGQGLEFLIYFQGNSAPDKSGLPSDRFSAERTGGSVSTLTIQRTQQEDSAVYLCASSLRGVQPQHFGDGTRLSIL.

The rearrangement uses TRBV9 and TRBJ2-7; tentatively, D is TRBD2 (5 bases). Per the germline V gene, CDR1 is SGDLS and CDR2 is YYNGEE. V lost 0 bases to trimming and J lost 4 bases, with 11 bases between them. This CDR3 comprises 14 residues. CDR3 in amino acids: CASSVGGGLYEQYF. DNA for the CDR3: TGTGCCAGCAGCGTAGGAGGAGGTTTATACGAGCAGTACTTC. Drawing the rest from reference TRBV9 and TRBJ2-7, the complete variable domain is DSGVTQTPKHLITATGQRVTLRCSPRSGDLSVYWYQQSLDQGLQFLIQYYNGEERAKGNILERFSAQQFPDLHSELNLSSLELGDSALYFCASSVGGGLYEQYFGPGTRLTVT.

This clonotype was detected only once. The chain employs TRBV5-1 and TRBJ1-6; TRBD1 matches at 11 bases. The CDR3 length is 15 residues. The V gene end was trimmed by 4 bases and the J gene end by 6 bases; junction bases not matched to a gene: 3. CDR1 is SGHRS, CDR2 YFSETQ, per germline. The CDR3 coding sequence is TGCGCCAGCAGCGCGGGGACAGGGGGTAATTCACCCCTCCACTTT. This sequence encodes CASSAGTGGNSPLHF.